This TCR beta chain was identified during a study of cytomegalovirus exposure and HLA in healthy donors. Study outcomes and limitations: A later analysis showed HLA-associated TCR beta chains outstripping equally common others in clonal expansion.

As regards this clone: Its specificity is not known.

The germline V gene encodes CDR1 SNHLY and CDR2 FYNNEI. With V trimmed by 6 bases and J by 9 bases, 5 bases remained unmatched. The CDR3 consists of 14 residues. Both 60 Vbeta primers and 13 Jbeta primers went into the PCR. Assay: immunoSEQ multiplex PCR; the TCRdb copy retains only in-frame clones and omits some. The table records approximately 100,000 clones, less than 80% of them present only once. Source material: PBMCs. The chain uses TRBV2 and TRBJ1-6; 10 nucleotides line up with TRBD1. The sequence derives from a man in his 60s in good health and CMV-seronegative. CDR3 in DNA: TGTGCCAGCAGAGCCGGGACAGGGGTTTCACCCCTCCACTTT. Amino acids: CASRAGTGVSPLHF.